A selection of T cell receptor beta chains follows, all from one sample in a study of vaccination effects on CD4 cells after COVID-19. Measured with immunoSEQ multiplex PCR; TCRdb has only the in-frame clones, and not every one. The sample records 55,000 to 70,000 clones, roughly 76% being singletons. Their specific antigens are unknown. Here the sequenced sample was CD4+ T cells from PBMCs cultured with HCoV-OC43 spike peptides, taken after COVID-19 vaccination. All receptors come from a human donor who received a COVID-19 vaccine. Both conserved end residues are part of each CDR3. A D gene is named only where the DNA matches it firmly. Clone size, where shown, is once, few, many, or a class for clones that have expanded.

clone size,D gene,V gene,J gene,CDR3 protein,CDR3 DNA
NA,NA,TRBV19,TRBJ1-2,CASTRLGYGYTF,TGTGCCAGTACCCGCCTGGGCTATGGCTACACCTTC
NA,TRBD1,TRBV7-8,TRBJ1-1,CASSSRTGGTEAFF,TGTGCCAGCAGCTCGAGGACAGGGGGCACTGAAGCTTTCTTT
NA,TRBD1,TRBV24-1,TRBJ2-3,CATSDTRGSTDTQYF,TGTGCCACCAGTGATACCAGGGGGTCCACAGATACGCAGTATTTT
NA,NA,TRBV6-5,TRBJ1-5,CASALRVRNQPQHF,TGTGCCAGCGCTTTGCGGGTTCGCAATCAGCCCCAGCATTTT
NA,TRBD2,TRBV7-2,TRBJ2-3,CASSPPGLAGTDTQYF,TGTGCCAGCAGCCCCCCAGGACTAGCGGGCACAGATACGCAGTATTTT
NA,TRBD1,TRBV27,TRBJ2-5,CASSFWDRGRETQYF,TGTGCCAGCAGTTTTTGGGACAGGGGCCGGGAGACCCAGTACTTC
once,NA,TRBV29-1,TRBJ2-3,CSVERGVGTDTQYF,TGCAGCGTTGAAAGGGGAGTTGGGACAGATACGCAGTATTTT
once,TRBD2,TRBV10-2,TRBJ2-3,CASTGLAGEDTQYF,TGCGCCAGCACGGGACTAGCGGGGGAGGATACGCAGTATTTT
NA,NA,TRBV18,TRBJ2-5,CASSPPNWRETQYF,TGTGCCAGCTCACCACCAAACTGGAGGGAGACCCAGTACTTC
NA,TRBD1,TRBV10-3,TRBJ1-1,CAISDSTGGKLNTEAFF,TGTGCCATCAGTGATTCAACAGGGGGGAAGTTGAACACTGAAGCTTTCTTT
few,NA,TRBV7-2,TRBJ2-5,CASSLGWTGEAQYF,TGTGCCAGCAGCTTAGGGTGGACGGGGGAGGCCCAGTACTTC
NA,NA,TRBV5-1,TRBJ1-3,CASSLGGALDSGNTIYF,TGCGCCAGCAGCTTGGGGGGGGCCCTAGATTCTGGAAACACCATATATTTT
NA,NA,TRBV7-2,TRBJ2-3,CASSSPREVGADTQYF,TGTGCCAGCAGCTCACCTAGGGAGGTGGGGGCAGATACGCAGTATTTT
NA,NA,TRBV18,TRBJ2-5,CASSPPGETQYF,TGTGCCAGCTCACCACCAGGAGAGACCCAGTACTTC
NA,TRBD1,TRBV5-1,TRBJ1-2,CASSPGGGDYGYTF,TGCGCCAGCAGCCCAGGGGGCGGAGACTATGGCTACACCTTC
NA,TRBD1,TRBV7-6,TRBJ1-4,CASSLALGTGSNEKLFF,TGTGCCAGCAGCTTAGCCCTAGGGACAGGGTCTAATGAAAAACTGTTTTTT
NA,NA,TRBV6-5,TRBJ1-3,CASRKGGGGNTIYF,TGTGCCAGCAGGAAGGGGGGAGGTGGAAACACCATATATTTT
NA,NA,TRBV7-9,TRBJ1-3,CASSLGTSSGNTIYF,TGTGCCAGCAGCTTAGGGACCTCATCTGGAAACACCATATATTTT
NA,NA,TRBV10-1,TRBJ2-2,CASGEGTGELFF,TGCGCCAGCGGCGAGGGCACCGGGGAGCTGTTTTTT
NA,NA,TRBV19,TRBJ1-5,CASSISAVKGQPQHF,TGTGCCAGTAGTATTTCGGCAGTGAAAGGTCAGCCCCAGCATTTT
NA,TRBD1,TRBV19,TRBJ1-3,CASNLGTGNSGNTIYF,TGTGCCAGTAACCTTGGGACAGGGAATTCAGGAAACACCATATATTTT
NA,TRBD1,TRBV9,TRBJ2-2,CASSTGTVRGELFF,TGTGCCAGCAGCACCGGGACAGTACGTGGGGAGCTGTTTTTT
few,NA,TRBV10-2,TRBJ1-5,CATQSGDQPQHF,TGCGCCACCCAATCAGGAGATCAGCCCCAGCATTTT
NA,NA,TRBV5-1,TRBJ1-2,CASSPNPDPTISGYTF,TGCGCCAGCAGCCCTAATCCGGACCCCACCATCTCTGGCTACACCTTC
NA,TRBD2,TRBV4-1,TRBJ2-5,CASSQVSGEGTQYF,TGCGCCAGCAGCCAAGTTAGCGGGGAGGGGACCCAGTACTTC
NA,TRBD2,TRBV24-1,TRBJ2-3,CATSDRTSGVSTDTQYF,TGTGCCACCAGTGATCGAACTAGCGGGGTAAGCACAGATACGCAGTATTTT
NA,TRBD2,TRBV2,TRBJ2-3,CASSAGSGGDARTDTQYF,TGTGCCAGCAGTGCCGGGAGCGGGGGGGACGCACGCACAGATACGCAGTATTTT
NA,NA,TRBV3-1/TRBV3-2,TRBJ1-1,CASSRGGDRTNEAFF,TGTGCCAGCAGCCGCGGAGGAGACAGGACCAATGAAGCTTTCTTT